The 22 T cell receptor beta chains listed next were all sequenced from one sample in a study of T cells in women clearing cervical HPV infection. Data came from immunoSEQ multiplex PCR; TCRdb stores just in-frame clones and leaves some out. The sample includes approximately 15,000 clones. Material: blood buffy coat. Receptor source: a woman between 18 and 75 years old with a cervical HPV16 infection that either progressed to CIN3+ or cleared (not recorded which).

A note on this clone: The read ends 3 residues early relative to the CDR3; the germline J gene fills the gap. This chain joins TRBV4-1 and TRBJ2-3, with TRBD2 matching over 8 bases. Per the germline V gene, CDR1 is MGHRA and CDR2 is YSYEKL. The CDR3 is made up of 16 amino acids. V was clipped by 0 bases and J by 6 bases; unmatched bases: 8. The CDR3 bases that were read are TGCGCCAGCAGCCAAGATACGGGAGGGGTACAGGATACG. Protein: CASSQDTGGVQDT. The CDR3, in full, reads CASSQDTGGVQDTQYF.

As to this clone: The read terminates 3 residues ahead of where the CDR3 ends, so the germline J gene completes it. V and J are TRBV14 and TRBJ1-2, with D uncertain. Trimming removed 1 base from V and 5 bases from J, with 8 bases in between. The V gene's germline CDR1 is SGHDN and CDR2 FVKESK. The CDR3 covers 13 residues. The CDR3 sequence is CASSQGRGYGYTF. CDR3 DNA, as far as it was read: TGTGCCAGCAGCCAAGGTCGGGGTTATGGC.

The CDR3 bases that were read are TGTGCCAGCAGTCCCCTTTTCGCCCAGGTTGAGAGTCAGCCC. Translating gives CASSPLFAQVESQP. The complete CDR3 reads CASSPLFAQVESQPQHF. This rearrangement joins TRBV28 to TRBJ1-5, with D hard to call. The read is 3 residues too short to cover the CDR3 end, so that end is filled in from the germline J gene. This CDR3 region has 17 residues. Trimming took 5 bases from V and 6 from J, leaving 23 bases between them. Germline CDR1 MDHEN, CDR2 SYDVKM. The complete variable domain, with remaining parts taken from reference TRBV28 and TRBJ1-5, reads DVKVTQSSRYLVKRTGEKVFLECVQDMDHENMFWYRQDPGLGLRLIYFSYDVKMKEKGDIPEGYSVSREKKERFSLILESASTNQTSMYLCASSPLFAQVESQPQHFGDGTRLSIL.

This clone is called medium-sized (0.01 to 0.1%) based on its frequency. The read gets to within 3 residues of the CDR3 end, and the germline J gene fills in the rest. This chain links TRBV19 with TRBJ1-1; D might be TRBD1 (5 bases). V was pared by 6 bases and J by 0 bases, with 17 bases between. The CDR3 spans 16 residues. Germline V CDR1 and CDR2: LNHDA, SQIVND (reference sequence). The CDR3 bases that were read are TGTGCCAGTAGCGGGGAGGGGACTGTCATGAACACTGAA. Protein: CASSGEGTVMNTE. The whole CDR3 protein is CASSGEGTVMNTEAFF.

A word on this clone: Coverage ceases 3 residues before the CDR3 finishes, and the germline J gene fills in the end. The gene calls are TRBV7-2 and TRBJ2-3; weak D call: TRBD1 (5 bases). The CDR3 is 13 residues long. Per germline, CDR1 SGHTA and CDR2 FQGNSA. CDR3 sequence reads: CASSLSREETQYF. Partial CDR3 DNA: TGTGCCAGCAGCTTGAGCAGGGAAGAGACG.

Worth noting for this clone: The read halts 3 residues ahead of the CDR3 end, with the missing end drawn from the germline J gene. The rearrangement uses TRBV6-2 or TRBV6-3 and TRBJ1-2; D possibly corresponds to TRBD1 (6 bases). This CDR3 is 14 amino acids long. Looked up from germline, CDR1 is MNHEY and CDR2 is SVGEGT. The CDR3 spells CASSKDSPGDTYTF. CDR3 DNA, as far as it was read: TGTGCCAGCAGTAAGGACAGTCCCGGAGATACC.

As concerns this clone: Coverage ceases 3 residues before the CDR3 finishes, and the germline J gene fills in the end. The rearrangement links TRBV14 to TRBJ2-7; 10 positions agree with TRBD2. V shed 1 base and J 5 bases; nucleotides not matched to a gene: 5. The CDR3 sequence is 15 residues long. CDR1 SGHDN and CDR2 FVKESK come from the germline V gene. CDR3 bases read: TGTGCCAGCAGCCAAGGGGCTAGCGGGAGAAACGAG. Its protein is CASSQGASGRNE. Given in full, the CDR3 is CASSQGASGRNEQYF.

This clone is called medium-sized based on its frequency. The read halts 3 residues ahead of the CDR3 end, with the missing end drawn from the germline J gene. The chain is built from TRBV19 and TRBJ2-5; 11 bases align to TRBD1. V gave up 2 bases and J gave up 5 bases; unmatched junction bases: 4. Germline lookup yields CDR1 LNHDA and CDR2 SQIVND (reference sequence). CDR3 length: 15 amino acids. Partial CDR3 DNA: TGTGCCAGTAGTATAAGGACAGGGGGCGGGGAGACC. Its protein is CASSIRTGGGET. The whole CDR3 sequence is CASSIRTGGGETQYF.

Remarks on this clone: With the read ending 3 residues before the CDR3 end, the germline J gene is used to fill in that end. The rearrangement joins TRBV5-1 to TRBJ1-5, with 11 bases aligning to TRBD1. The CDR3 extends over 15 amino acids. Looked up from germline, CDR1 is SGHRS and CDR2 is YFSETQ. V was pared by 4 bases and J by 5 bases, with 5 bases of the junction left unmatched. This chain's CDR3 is CASSEGQGGYQPQHF. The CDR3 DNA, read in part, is TGCGCCAGCAGCGAGGGACAGGGGGGTTATCAGCCC.

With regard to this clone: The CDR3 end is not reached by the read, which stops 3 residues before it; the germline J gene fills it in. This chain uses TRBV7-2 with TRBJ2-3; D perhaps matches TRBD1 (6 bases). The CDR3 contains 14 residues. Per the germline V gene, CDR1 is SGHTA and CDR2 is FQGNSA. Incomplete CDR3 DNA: TGTGCCAGCAGTCAACAGGGTTTAGGAGAGACG. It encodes CASSQQGLGET. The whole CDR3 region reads CASSQQGLGETQYF.

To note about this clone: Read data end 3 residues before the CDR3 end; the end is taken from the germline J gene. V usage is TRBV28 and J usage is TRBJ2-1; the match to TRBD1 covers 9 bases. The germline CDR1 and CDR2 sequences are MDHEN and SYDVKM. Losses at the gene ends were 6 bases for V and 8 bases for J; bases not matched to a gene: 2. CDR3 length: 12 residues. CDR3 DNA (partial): TGTGCCAGCAGGGGACAGGGATATGAG. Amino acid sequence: CASRGQGYE. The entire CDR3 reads CASRGQGYEQFF.

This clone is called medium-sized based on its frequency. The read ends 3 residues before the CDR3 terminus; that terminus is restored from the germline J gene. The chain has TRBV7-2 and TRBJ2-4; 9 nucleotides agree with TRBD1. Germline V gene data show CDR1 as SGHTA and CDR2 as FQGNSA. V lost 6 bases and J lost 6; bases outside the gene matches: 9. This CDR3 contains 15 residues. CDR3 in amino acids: CASSLTGGGGNIQYF. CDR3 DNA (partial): TGTGCCAGCAGTCTTACAGGGGGCGGAGGAAACATT.

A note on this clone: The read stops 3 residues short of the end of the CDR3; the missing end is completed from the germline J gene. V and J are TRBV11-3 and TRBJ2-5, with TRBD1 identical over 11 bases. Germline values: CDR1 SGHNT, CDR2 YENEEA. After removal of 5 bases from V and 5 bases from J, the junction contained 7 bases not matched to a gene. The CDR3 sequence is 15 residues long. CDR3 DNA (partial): TGTGCCAGCAGCCTAGGGGACAGGGGGATGGAGACC. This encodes CASSLGDRGMET. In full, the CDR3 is CASSLGDRGMETQYF.

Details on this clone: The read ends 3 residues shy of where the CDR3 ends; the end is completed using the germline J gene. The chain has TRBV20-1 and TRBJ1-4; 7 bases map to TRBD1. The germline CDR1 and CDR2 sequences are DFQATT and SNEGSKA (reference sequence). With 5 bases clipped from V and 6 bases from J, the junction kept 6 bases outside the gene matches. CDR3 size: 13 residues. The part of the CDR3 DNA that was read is TGCAGTGCTTACAGGGGCTTTCATGAAAAA. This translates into CSAYRGFHEK. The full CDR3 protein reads CSAYRGFHEKLFF.

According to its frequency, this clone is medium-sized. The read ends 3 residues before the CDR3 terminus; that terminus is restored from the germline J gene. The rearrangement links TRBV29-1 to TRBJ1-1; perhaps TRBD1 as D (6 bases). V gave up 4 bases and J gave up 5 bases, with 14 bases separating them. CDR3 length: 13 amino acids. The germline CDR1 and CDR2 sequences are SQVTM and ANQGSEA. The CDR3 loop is CSVGRQVETEAFF. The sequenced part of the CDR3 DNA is TGCAGCGTTGGCCGACAGGTCGAAACTGAA.

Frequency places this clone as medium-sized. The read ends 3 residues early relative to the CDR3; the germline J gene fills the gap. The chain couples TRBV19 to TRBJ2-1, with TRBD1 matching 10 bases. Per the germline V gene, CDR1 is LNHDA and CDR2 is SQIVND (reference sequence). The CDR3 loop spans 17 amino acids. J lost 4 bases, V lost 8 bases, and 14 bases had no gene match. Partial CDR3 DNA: TGTGCCAGTGGCTCCGACCGGGGGACAGGGGATTACAATGAG. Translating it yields CASGSDRGTGDYNE. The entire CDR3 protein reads CASGSDRGTGDYNEQFF. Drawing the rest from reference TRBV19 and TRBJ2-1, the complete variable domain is DGGITQSPKYLFRKEGQNVTLSCEQNLNHDAMYWYRQDPGQGLRLIYYSQIVNDFQKGDIAEGYSVSREKKESFPLTVTSAQKNPTAFYLCASGSDRGTGDYNEQFFGPGTRLTVL.

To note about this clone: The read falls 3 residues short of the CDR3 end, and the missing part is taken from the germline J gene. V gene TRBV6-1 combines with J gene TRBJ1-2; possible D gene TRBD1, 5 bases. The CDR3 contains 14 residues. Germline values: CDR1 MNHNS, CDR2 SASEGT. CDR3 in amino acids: CASSEGGQLYDYTF. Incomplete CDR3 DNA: TGTGCCAGCAGTGAAGGGGGCCAGCTCTACGAC.

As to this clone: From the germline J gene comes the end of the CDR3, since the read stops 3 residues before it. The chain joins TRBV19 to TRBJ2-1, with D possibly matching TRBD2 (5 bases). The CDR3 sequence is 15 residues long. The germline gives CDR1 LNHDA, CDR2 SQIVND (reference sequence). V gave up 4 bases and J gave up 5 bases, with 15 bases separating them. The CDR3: CASSRKADGNNEQFF. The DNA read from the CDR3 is TGTGCCAGTAGTAGAAAAGCGGACGGAAACAATGAG.

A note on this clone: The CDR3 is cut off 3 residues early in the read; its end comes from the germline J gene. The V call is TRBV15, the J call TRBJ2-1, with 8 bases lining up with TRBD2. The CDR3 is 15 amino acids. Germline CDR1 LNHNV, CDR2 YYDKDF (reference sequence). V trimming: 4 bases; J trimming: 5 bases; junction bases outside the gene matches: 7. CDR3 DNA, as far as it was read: TGTGCCACCAGCAATTATAGCGGGGCCCACAATGAG. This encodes CATSNYSGAHNE. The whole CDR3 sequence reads CATSNYSGAHNEQFF. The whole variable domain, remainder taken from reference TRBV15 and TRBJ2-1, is DAMVIQNPRYQVTQFGKPVTLSCSQTLNHNVMYWYQQKSSQAPKLLFHYYDKDFNNEADTPDNFQSRRPNTSFCFLDIRSPGLGDTAMYLCATSNYSGAHNEQFFGPGTRLTVL.

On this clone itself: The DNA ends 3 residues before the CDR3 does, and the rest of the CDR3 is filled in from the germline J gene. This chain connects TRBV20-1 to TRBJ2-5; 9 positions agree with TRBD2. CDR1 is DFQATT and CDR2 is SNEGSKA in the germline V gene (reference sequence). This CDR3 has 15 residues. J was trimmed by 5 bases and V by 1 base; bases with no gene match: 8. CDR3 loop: CSARAGGGARETQYF. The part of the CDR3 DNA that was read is TGCAGTGCTAGAGCAGGCGGGGGGGCTAGGGAGACC.

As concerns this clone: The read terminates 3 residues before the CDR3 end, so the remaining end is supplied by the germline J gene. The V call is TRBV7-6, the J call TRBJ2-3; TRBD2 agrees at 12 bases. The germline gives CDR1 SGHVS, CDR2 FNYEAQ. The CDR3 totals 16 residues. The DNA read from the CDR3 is TGTGCCAGCAGCTTGGAACGGACTAGCGGGAAAGAGACG. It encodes CASSLERTSGKET. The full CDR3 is CASSLERTSGKETQYF.

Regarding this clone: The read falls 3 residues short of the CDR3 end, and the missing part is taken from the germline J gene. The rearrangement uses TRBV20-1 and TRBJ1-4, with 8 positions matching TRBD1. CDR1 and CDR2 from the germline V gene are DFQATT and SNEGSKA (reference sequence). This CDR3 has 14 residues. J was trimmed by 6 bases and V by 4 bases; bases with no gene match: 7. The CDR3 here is CSANPRDRHEKLFF. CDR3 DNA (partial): TGCAGTGCTAACCCTCGGGACAGGCATGAAAAA.